This TCR beta chain was sequenced during a study of T cells in localized non-small cell lung cancer. Study-level points and caveats: Measurement of T cell clonality placed uninvolved adjacent lung highest, above the level in tumor. The study linked higher blood T cell density to longer overall survival. Owing to sequencing of a solitary tumor region, heterogeneity cannot be discounted. The study detected a median roughly 56 of the top 100 tumor clones in adjacent lung.

As to this clone: The target antigen is unknown.

The CDR3 has 15 amino acids. In germline, CDR1 is MNHEY, CDR2 SVGAGI. V lost 3 bases and J lost 2, with 13 bases in between. Generated by immunoSEQ multiplex PCR, the TCRdb table keeps only in-frame clones and is missing some. The table lists 45,000 to 50,000 clones, roughly nine tenths of them singletons. This rearrangement joins TRBV6-5 to TRBJ1-2; D is unresolved. This sequence was found in a man aged 40-75 years with stage II lung adenocarcinoma. The sample consisted of PBMCs, taken before any cancer treatment. The CDR3 bases are TGTGCCAGCAGTTATTCCAGGACGGACAACTATGGCTACACCTTC. Translating gives CASSYSRTDNYGYTF.